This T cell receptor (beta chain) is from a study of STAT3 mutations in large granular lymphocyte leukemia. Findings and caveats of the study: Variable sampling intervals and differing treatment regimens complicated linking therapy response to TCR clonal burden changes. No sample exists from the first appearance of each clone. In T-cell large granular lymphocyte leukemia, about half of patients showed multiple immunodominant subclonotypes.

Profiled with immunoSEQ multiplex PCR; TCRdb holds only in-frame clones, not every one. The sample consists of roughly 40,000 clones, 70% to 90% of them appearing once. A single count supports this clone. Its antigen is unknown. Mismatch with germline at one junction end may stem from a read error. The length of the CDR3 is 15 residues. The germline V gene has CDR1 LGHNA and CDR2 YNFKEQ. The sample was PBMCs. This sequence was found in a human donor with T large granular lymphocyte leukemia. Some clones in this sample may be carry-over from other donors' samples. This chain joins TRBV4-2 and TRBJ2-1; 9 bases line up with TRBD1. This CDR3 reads CASSQDRGQGNGQFF. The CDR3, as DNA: TGTGCCAGCAGCCAAGATCGGGGACAGGGCAATGGGCAGTTCTTC.